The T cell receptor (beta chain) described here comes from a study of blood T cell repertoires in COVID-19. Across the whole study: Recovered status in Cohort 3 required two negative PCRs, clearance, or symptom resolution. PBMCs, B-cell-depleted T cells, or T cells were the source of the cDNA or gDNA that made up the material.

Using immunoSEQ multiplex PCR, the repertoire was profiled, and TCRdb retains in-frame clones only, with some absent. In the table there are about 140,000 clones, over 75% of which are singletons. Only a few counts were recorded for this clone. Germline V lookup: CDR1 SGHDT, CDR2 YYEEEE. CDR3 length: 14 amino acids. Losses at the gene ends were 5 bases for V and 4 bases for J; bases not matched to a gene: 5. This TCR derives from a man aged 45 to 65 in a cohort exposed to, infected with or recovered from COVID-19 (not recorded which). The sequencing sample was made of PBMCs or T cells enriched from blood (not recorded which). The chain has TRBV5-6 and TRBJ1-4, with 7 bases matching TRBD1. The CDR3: CASSKGQNNEKLFF. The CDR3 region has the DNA TGTGCCAGCAGTAAGGGACAGAATAATGAAAAACTGTTTTTT.